The rows below give T cell receptor beta chains drawn from one sample of a study of blood T cell repertoires in COVID-19. Generated by immunoSEQ multiplex PCR, the TCRdb table keeps only in-frame clones and is missing some. The repertoire holds approximately 200,000 clones, with 70% to 90% as singletons. The specimen was PBMCs or T cells enriched from blood (not recorded which). The origin of the receptors is a woman aged 25 to 39 who had been exposed to COVID-19. CDR3s include the opening cysteine and the closing phenylalanine or tryptophan. D genes are given only for firm matches. Clone size is shown for a subset of rows, as once, few, many or a class of expanded clone.

CDR3aa: CASSLLGSGSQETQYF; CDR3nt: TGTGCCAGCAGTTTATTGGGCAGTGGGTCCCAAGAGACCCAGTACTTC; v_gene: TRBV27; d_gene: NA; abundance: NA; j_gene: TRBJ2-5
CDR3aa: CASSAGQGGSPLHF; CDR3nt: TGTGCCAGTAGTGCCGGACAGGGTGGCTCACCCCTCCACTTT; v_gene: TRBV19; d_gene: TRBD1; abundance: NA; j_gene: TRBJ1-6
CDR3aa: CASSSGGNTEAFF; CDR3nt: TGTGCCAGCAGCTCTGGCGGAAACACTGAAGCTTTCTTT; v_gene: TRBV7-9; d_gene: NA; abundance: NA; j_gene: TRBJ1-1
CDR3aa: CATSRADRGLVDEQFF; CDR3nt: TGTGCCACCAGTAGGGCGGACAGGGGGCTTGTCGATGAGCAGTTCTTC; v_gene: TRBV24-1; d_gene: TRBD1; abundance: NA; j_gene: TRBJ2-1
CDR3aa: CASSIAATSVSSYEQYF; CDR3nt: TGTGCCAGTAGTATAGCCGCAACTAGCGTCAGCTCCTACGAGCAGTACTTC; v_gene: TRBV19; d_gene: TRBD2; abundance: NA; j_gene: TRBJ2-7
CDR3aa: CASSRTSTGEGNQPQHF; CDR3nt: TGTGCCAGCAGTAGGACCAGTACAGGGGAAGGCAATCAGCCCCAGCATTTT; v_gene: TRBV27; d_gene: TRBD1; abundance: NA; j_gene: TRBJ1-5
CDR3aa: CASRLGTGNTGELFF; CDR3nt: TGTGCCAGCAGATTGGGGACAGGGAACACCGGGGAGCTGTTTTTT; v_gene: TRBV5-8; d_gene: TRBD1; abundance: NA; j_gene: TRBJ2-2
CDR3aa: CASSEALPLAGRSNQPQHF; CDR3nt: TGTGCCAGCAGTGAAGCGCTTCCCCTAGCGGGGAGGAGCAATCAGCCCCAGCATTTT; v_gene: TRBV2; d_gene: NA; abundance: NA; j_gene: TRBJ1-5
CDR3aa: CSVARGAGEQFF; CDR3nt: TGCAGCGTCGCCCGCGGGGCTGGGGAGCAGTTCTTC; v_gene: TRBV29-1; d_gene: NA; abundance: NA; j_gene: TRBJ2-1
CDR3aa: CASSQLSNYGYTF; CDR3nt: TGTGCCAGCAGTCAGTTATCTAACTATGGCTACACCTTC; v_gene: TRBV27; d_gene: NA; abundance: NA; j_gene: TRBJ1-2
CDR3aa: CATSGEPNNEQFF; CDR3nt: TGTGCCACCAGTGGAGAACCCAACAATGAGCAGTTCTTC; v_gene: TRBV24-1; d_gene: NA; abundance: NA; j_gene: TRBJ2-1
CDR3aa: CASSLVVGMGNEQFF; CDR3nt: TGCGCCAGCAGCTTGGTAGTCGGGATGGGGAATGAGCAGTTCTTC; v_gene: TRBV5-1; d_gene: NA; abundance: NA; j_gene: TRBJ2-1
CDR3aa: CASSSTAAGLSDFWETQYF; CDR3nt: TGTGCCAGCAGCTCGACCGCGGCGGGACTTAGCGATTTCTGGGAGACCCAGTACTTC; v_gene: TRBV7-2; d_gene: NA; abundance: NA; j_gene: TRBJ2-5
CDR3aa: CASSGIGGTNTEAFF; CDR3nt: TGTGCCAGCAGTGGGATCGGGGGGACCAACACTGAAGCTTTCTTT; v_gene: TRBV27; d_gene: NA; abundance: NA; j_gene: TRBJ1-1
CDR3aa: CASSRPTGLTDTQYF; CDR3nt: TGTGCCAGCAGTCGCCCGACAGGGCTCACAGATACGCAGTATTTT; v_gene: TRBV27; d_gene: TRBD1; abundance: NA; j_gene: TRBJ2-3
CDR3aa: CASSPVGEGDPLYYGYTF; CDR3nt: TGTGCCAGCAGCCCAGTGGGGGAGGGCGACCCTCTTTACTATGGCTACACCTTC; v_gene: TRBV7-4; d_gene: NA; abundance: once; j_gene: TRBJ1-2
CDR3aa: CASSLPGVPQEQFF; CDR3nt: TGCGCCAGCAGCTTGCCAGGGGTCCCTCAGGAGCAGTTCTTC; v_gene: TRBV5-1; d_gene: NA; abundance: NA; j_gene: TRBJ2-1
CDR3aa: CASRGAGGGTQYF; CDR3nt: TGTGCCAGCAGGGGGGCGGGAGGAGGGACCCAGTACTTC; v_gene: TRBV12-3/TRBV12-4; d_gene: TRBD2; abundance: NA; j_gene: TRBJ2-5
CDR3aa: CASSRDSNEKLFF; CDR3nt: TGTGCCAGCAGTCGGGACAGCAATGAAAAACTGTTTTTT; v_gene: TRBV6-5; d_gene: TRBD1; abundance: NA; j_gene: TRBJ1-4
CDR3aa: CASSLTRGNEQFF; CDR3nt: TGTGCCAGCAGTTTAACCAGGGGGAATGAGCAGTTCTTC; v_gene: TRBV27; d_gene: TRBD1; abundance: NA; j_gene: TRBJ2-1
CDR3aa: CASSLRDRGNNSPLHF; CDR3nt: TGTGCCAGCAGCCTCCGGGACAGGGGCAATAATTCACCCCTCCACTTT; v_gene: TRBV5-6; d_gene: TRBD1; abundance: NA; j_gene: TRBJ1-6
CDR3aa: CASSEGSLNTEAFF; CDR3nt: TGTGCCAGCAGTGAGGGCAGCCTGAACACTGAAGCTTTCTTT; v_gene: TRBV2; d_gene: NA; abundance: NA; j_gene: TRBJ1-1
CDR3aa: CASSQGQKSNQPQHF; CDR3nt: TGTGCCAGCAGCCAGGGACAGAAAAGCAATCAGCCCCAGCATTTT; v_gene: TRBV3-1/TRBV3-2; d_gene: TRBD1; abundance: NA; j_gene: TRBJ1-5
CDR3aa: CASSIRGANTEAFF; CDR3nt: TGTGCCAGCAGTATCCGGGGGGCTAACACTGAAGCTTTCTTT; v_gene: TRBV27; d_gene: NA; abundance: NA; j_gene: TRBJ1-1
CDR3aa: CASRGQGDYNEQFF; CDR3nt: TGTGCCAGCAGAGGACAAGGAGACTACAATGAGCAGTTCTTC; v_gene: TRBV2; d_gene: NA; abundance: NA; j_gene: TRBJ2-1
CDR3aa: CASSRNPVQTTNEKLFF; CDR3nt: TGTGCCAGCAGCCGAAACCCCGTGCAGACAACTAATGAAAAACTGTTTTTT; v_gene: TRBV3-1/TRBV3-2; d_gene: NA; abundance: NA; j_gene: TRBJ1-4
CDR3aa: CASSAGTHTEAFF; CDR3nt: TGTGCCAGCAGCGCAGGGACTCACACTGAAGCTTTCTTT; v_gene: TRBV11-2; d_gene: NA; abundance: NA; j_gene: TRBJ1-1
CDR3aa: CSAGTAYEQYF; CDR3nt: TGCAGTGCTGGGACAGCCTACGAGCAGTACTTC; v_gene: TRBV20-1; d_gene: TRBD1; abundance: NA; j_gene: TRBJ2-7
CDR3aa: CASSFQNSYEQYF; CDR3nt: TGTGCCAGCAGTTTTCAGAACAGCTACGAGCAGTACTTC; v_gene: TRBV12-3/TRBV12-4; d_gene: NA; abundance: NA; j_gene: TRBJ2-7
CDR3aa: CASSTGERQPQHF; CDR3nt: TGTGCCAGCAGCACAGGGGAACGACAGCCCCAGCATTTT; v_gene: TRBV2; d_gene: TRBD1; abundance: NA; j_gene: TRBJ1-5